The clone carrying this TCR beta chain was detected only a few times. The data were obtained in a study of STAT5B mutations in CD4+ large granular lymphocyte leukemia. The length of the CDR3 is 15 residues. Germline V gene lookup returns CDR1 SEHNR and CDR2 FQNEAQ (reference sequence). The V and J ends lost 6 bases and 1 base, in that order; junction bases with no gene match: 8. Clones were read by immunoSEQ multiplex PCR, and TCRdb kept only the in-frame ones, dropping some. The repertoire holds about 48,000 clones, with 60% to 75% as singletons. This chain uses TRBV7-9 with TRBJ1-1, with 7 nucleotides matching TRBD1. The clonotype was recovered from a human donor in good health. The sample consisted of CD4+ T cells from blood buffy coats. The CDR3 is CASRTQGQTNTEAFF. CDR3 coding DNA: TGTGCCAGCAGGACCCAGGGACAGACGAACACTGAAGCTTTCTTT.